This record looks at one T cell receptor (beta chain) sequence and its context. The CDR3 sequence is 14 residues long. The V and J ends lost 3 bases and 7 bases respectively, with 18 bases between them. Per germline, CDR1 GTSNPN and CDR2 SVGIG (reference sequence). From the RT-PCR reads, TCRdb called clonotypes with MiXCR, one entry per CDR3 protein. The repertoire consists of about 680,000 distinct CDR3 sequences, with 14% occurring once and the leading ten covering roughly 3.9%. The chain combines TRBV30 with TRBJ1-2, with a tentative D call TRBD1 (5 bases). The sequence derives from a female donor in good health, serving as a healthy control. The sequencing sample was made of memory CD4+ T cells from blood. CDR3 sequence (DNA): TGTGCCTGGAGCTTCTCCAGGGTCTATGGTGGCTACACCTTC. It yields the protein CAWSFSRVYGGYTF.